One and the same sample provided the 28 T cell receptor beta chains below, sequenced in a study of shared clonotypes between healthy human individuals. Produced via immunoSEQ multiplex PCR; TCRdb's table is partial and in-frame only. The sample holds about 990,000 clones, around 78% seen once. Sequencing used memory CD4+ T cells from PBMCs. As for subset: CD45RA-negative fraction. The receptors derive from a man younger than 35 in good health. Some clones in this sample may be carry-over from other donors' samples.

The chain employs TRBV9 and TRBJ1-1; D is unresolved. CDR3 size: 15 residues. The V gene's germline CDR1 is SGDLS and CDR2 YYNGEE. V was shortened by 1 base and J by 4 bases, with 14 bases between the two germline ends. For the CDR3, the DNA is TGTGCCAGCAGCGTAATGGGCGTTAAAGGCACTGAAGCTTTCTTT. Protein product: CASSVMGVKGTEAFF.

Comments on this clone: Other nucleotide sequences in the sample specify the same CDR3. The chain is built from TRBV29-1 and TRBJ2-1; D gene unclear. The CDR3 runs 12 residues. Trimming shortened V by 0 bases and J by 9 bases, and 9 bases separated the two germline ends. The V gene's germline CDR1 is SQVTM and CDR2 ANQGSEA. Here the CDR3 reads CSVEDLGREQFF. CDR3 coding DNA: TGCAGCGTTGAAGATCTTGGGCGTGAGCAGTTCTTC.

For the CDR3, the DNA is TGCGCCAGCAGGCCGTCTTTGACAGGGGTCGAGCAGTACTTC. Translation gives CASRPSLTGVEQYF. This chain connects TRBV10-1 to TRBJ2-7; TRBD1 matches 8 bases. Germline loops: CDR1 WNHNN, CDR2 SYGVQD (reference sequence). Losses at the gene ends were 6 bases for V and 6 bases for J; bases not matched to a gene: 10. This CDR3 contains 14 residues.

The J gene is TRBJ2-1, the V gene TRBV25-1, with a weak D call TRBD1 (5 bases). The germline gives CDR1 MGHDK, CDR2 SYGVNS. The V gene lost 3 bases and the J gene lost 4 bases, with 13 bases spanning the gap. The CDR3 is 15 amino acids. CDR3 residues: CASSDWQGRYNEQFF. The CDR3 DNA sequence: TGTGCCAGCAGTGACTGGCAGGGTAGATACAATGAGCAGTTCTTC.

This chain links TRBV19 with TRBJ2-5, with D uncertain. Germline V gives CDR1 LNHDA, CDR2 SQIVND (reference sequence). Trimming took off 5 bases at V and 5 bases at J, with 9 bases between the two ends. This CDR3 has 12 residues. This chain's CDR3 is CASSGLSETQYF. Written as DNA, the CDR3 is TGTGCCAGTAGTGGTCTAAGTGAGACCCAGTACTTC. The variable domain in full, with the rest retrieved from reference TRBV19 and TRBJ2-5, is DGGITQSPKYLFRKEGQNVTLSCEQNLNHDAMYWYRQDPGQGLRLIYYSQIVNDFQKGDIAEGYSVSREKKESFPLTVTSAQKNPTAFYLCASSGLSETQYFGPGTRLLVL.

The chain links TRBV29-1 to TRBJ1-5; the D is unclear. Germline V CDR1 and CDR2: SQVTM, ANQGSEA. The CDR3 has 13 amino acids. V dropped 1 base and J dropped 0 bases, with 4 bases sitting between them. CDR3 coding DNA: TGCAGCGTTGAAGTGTCTAGCAATCAGCCCCAGCATTTT. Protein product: CSVEVSSNQPQHF.

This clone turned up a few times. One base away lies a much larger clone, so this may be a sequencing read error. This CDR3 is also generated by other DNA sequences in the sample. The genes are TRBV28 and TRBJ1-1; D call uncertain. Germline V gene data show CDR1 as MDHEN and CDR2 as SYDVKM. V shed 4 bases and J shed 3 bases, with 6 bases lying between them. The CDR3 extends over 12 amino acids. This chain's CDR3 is CASSSADTEAFF. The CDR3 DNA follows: TGTGCCAGCAGTTCTGCGGACACTGAAGCTTTCTTT.

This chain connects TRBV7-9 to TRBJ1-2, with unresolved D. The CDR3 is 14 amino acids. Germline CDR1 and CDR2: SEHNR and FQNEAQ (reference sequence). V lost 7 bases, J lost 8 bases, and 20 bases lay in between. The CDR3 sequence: CASTPVVDTGGYTF. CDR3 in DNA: TGTGCCAGCACCCCGGTGGTGGATACTGGAGGCTACACCTTC.

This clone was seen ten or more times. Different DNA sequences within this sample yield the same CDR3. In DNA, the CDR3 is TGTGCCAGCAGCTTGCTCCTAGGGCTACCCACAGATACGCAGTATTTT. Protein: CASSLLLGLPTDTQYF. The rearrangement joins TRBV13 to TRBJ2-3; D is unresolved. This CDR3 has 16 amino acids. Trimming pared 3 bases from V and 2 bases from J, leaving 15 bases between. Looked up from germline, CDR1 is PRHDT and CDR2 is FYEKMQ (reference sequence).

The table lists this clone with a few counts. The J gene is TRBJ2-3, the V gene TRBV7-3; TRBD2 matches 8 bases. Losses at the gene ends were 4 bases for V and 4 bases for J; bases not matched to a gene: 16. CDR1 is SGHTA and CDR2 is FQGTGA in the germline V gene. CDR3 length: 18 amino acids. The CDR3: CASSSTGWGGRTSDTQYF. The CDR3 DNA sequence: TGTGCCAGCAGCTCGACGGGGTGGGGCGGGAGGACCTCAGATACGCAGTATTTT.

CDR3 nucleotides: TGTGCCAGCAGTCCTCCTAGCGTGGCCCCAGCCGGGGAGCTGTTTTTT. It is translated as CASSPPSVAPAGELFF. The J gene is TRBJ2-2, the V gene TRBV27; D possibly corresponds to TRBD2 (6 bases). The length of the CDR3 is 16 residues. V lost 5 bases, J lost 6 bases, and 19 bases lay in between. Germline V gives CDR1 MNHEY, CDR2 SMNVEV (reference sequence).

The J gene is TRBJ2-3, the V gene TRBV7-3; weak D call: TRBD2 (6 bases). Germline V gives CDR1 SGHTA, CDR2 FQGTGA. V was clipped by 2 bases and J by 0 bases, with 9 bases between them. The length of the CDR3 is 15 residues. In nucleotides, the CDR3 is TGTGCCAGCAGCTTATCGGCGGGAAGCACAGATACGCAGTATTTT. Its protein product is CASSLSAGSTDTQYF.

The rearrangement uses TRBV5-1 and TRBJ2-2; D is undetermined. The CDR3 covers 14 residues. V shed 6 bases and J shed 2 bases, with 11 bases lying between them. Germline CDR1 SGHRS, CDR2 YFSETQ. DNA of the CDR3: TGCGCCAGCAATCTGGGCATAAACACCGGGGAGCTGTTTTTT. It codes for CASNLGINTGELFF.

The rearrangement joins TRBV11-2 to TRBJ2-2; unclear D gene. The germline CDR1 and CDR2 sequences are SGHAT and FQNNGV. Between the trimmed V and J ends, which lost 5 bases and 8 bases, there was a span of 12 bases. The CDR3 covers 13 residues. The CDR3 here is CASSPSVTGELFF. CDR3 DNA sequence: TGTGCCAGCAGCCCTAGTGTTACTGGGGAGCTGTTTTTT. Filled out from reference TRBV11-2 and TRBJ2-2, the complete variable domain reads EAGVAQSPRYKIIEKRQSVAFWCNPISGHATLYWYQQILGQGPKLLIQFQNNGVVDDSQLPKDRFSAERLKGVDSTLKIQPAKLEDSAVYLCASSPSVTGELFFGEGSRLTVL.

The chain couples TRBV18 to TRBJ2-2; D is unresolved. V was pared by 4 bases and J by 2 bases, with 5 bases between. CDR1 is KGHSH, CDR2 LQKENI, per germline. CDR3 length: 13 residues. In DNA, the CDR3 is TGTGCCAGCTCACGTGTCAACACCGGGGAGCTGTTTTTT. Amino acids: CASSRVNTGELFF.

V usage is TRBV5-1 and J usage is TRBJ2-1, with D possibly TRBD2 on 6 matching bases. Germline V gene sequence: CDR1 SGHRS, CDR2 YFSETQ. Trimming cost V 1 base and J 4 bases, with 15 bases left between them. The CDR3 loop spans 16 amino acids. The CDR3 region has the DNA TGCGCCAGCAGCTTGAGCGCGGGAAGAGGGTACAATGAGCAGTTCTTC. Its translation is CASSLSAGRGYNEQFF.

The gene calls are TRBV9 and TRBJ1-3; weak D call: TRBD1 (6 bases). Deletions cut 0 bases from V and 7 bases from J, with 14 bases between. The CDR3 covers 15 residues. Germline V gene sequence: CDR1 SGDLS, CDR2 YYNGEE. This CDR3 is CASSVESRRGNTIYF. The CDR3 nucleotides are TGTGCCAGCAGCGTAGAGTCGAGGAGGGGGAACACCATATATTTT.

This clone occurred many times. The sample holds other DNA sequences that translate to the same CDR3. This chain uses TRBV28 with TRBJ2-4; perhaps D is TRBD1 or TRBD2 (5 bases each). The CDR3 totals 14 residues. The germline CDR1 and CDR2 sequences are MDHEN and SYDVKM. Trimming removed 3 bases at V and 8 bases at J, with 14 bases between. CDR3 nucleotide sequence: TGTGCCAGCAGTTTCCGGACCATGGGGGACATTCAGTACTTC. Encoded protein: CASSFRTMGDIQYF.

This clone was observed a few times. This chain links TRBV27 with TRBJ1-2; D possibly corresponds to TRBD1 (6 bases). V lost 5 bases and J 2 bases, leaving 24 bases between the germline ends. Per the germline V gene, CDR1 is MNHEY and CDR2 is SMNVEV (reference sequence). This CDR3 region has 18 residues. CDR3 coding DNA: TGTGCCAGCAGTCCCATCCCTACAGGGTTAGATCGGAACTATGGCTACACCTTC. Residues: CASSPIPTGLDRNYGYTF.

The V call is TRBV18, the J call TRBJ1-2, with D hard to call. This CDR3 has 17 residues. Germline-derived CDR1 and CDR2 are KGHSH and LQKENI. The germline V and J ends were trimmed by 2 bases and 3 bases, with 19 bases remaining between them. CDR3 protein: CASSPYFSQEEYYGYTF. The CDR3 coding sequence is TGTGCCAGCTCACCATATTTCTCCCAGGAGGAGTACTATGGCTACACCTTC.

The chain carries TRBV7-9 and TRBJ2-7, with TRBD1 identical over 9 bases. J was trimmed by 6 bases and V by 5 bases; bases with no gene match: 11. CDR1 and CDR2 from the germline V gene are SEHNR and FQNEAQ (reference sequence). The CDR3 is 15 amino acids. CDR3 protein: CASSPQAGQGAEQYF. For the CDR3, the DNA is TGTGCCAGCAGCCCCCAGGCGGGACAGGGAGCCGAGCAGTACTTC.

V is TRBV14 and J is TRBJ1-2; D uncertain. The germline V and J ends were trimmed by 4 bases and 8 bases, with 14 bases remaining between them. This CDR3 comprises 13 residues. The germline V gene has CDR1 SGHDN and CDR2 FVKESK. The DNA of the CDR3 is TGTGCCAGCAGCCCACGGTCGGGGATCGGCTACACCTTC. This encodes CASSPRSGIGYTF.

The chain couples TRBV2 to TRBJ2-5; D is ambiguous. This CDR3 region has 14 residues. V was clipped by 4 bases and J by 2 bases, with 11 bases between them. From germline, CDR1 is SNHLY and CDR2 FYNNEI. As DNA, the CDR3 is TGTGCCAGCAGTGTCAGCCTACCACAAGAGACCCAGTACTTC. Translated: CASSVSLPQETQYF. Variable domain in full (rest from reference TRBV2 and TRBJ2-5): EPEVTQTPSHQVTQMGQEVILRCVPISNHLYFYWYRQILGQKVEFLVSFYNNEISEKSEIFDDQFSVERPDGSNFTLKIRSTKLEDSAMYFCASSVSLPQETQYFGPGTRLLVL.

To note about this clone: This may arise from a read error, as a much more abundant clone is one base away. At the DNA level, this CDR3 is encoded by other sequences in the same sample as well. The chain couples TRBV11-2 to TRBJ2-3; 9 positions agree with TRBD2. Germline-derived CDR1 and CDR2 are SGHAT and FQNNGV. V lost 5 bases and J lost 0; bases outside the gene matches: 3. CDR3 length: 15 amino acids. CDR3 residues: CASSPTSGSTDTQYF. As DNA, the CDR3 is TGTGCCAGCAGCCCGACTAGCGGTAGCACAGATACGCAGTATTTT.

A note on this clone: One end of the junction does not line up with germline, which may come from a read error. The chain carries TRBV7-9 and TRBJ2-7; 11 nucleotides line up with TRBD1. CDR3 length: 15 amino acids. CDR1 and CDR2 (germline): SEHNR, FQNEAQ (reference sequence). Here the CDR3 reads CASSPWTGGSHEQYF. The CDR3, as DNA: TGTGCCAGCAGCCCATGGACAGGGGGCTCCCACGAGCAGTACTTC.

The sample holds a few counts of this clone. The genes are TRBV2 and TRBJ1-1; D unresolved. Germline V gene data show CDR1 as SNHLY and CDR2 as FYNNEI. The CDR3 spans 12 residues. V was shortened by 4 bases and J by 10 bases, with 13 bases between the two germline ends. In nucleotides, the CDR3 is TGTGCCAGCAGTGTCGAGAGGGAGGGAGCTTTCTTT. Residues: CASSVEREGAFF.

The DNA of the CDR3 is TGTGCCAGCAGCGCTCTCGACCTAGAAAGTGATACGCAGTATTTT. Its translation: CASSALDLESDTQYF. The chain combines TRBV28 with TRBJ2-3; D gene unclear. The CDR3 is 15 residues long. Germline V lookup: CDR1 MDHEN, CDR2 SYDVKM. Trimming shortened V by 6 bases and J by 6 bases, and 19 bases separated the two germline ends.

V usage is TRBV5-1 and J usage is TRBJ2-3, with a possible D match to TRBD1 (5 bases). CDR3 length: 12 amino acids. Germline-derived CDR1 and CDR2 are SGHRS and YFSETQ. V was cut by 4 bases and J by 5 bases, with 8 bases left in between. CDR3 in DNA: TGCGCCAGCAGCATCCAGGGAGATACGCAGTATTTT. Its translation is CASSIQGDTQYF. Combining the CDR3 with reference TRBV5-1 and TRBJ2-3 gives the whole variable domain KAGVTQTPRYLIKTRGQQVTLSCSPISGHRSVSWYQQTPGQGLQFLFEYFSETQRNKGNFPGRFSGRQFSNSRSEMNVSTLELGDSALYLCASSIQGDTQYFGPGTRLTVL.